This TCR beta chain appears in the sequencing data of a study of blood T cell repertoires in COVID-19. TCRdb's table, derived via immunoSEQ multiplex PCR, lists solely in-frame clones and lacks some. The sample yields under 200,000 clones, 85% to 90% seen once. CDR3 length: 14 residues. Per germline, CDR1 SGHNT and CDR2 YENEEA. Trimming left V 7 bases short and J 7 bases short, with 16 bases between. The receptor comes from a woman at least 80 years old in a cohort sampled during active or convalescent COVID-19. The sequenced sample was peripheral blood. This chain joins TRBV11-3 and TRBJ2-2; D is perhaps TRBD2 (5 bases). The CDR3, as DNA: TGTGCCAGCACCCCGGACTGGACGATCGGGGAGCTGTTTTTT. Translating gives CASTPDWTIGELFF. Looking up the rest from reference TRBV11-3 and TRBJ2-2 gives the full variable domain: EAGVVQSPRYKIIEKKQPVAFWCNPISGHNTLYWYLQNLGQGPELLIRYENEEAVDDSQLPKDRFSAERLKGVDSTLKIQPAELGDSAVYLCASTPDWTIGELFFGEGSRLTVL.